This note documents a single T cell receptor beta chain sequence. This clonotype was counted a single time. Its recognized antigen is unknown. No qualities accompany the bases; no much larger clone lies one base away. One read alone makes for weak evidence. These data are taken from a study of CD8 T cells in Susac syndrome (dated by TCRdb to the late 2010s). Broadly, across the study: Repertoire sequencing was used to test whether CD8+ T cell activation and differentiation in Susac syndrome was antigen driven. The clonality of the CD8+ T cell repertoire was compared across about 12 healthy donors, around 14 Susac syndrome patients and under 17 multiple sclerosis patients.

What the research found in general, with its limitations: The number of individuals in the TCR sequencing and HLA analysis was acknowledged as relatively small.

According to the germline V gene, CDR1 reads MGHRA and CDR2 reads YSYEKL. The CDR3 starts with the cysteine, ends with the phenylalanine, and has 14 residues. Just CDR3 DNA is preserved here, 42 bases in frame from base 1. V loses 4 bases, J loses 7 bases, and the germline ends lie 16 bases apart. RNA was extracted using the RNeasy kit, and roughly 0.45 to 1 microgram was reverse transcribed with random hexamers. The immunoSEQ multiplex PCR assay, which covers 54 Vbeta and 13 Jbeta segments, was used to amplify TCR beta CDR3 regions. Bias from PCR amplification was corrected by using a synthetic template baseline for primer optimization and for computational correction. The authors processed their data as follows. Reads were assigned to V, D and J genes according to IMGT and analyzed in immunoSEQ Analyzer, with only productive sequences retained. Clonality was calculated as one minus the Shannon entropy normalized by log2 of the number of productive unique sequences. For each patient and control, public and private clones were evaluated among the 100 most prevalent clones. Clones were defined as Susac-specific when absent from the healthy and MS cohorts, from roughly 1,000 published viral clones and from other ImmuneACCESS disease sequences. TCRdb's own reprocessing of the public reads used fastp at Q25 and MiXCR and kept productive beta chains. Identical CDR3 protein sequences are pooled into one entry, listed with their most common genes and DNA. The V and J calls were not made by the authors but by TCRdb's processing. Here the sample has about 430,000 distinct CDR3 sequences; approximately 85% occur a single time. Under 0.15% of the sample is held by the ten biggest clonotypes.

Peripheral blood CD8+ and CD4+ T cells from healthy donors, Susac syndrome patients and multiple sclerosis patients were profiled using high-throughput TCR beta sequencing. Treatment-naive patients with stable or active relapsing-remitting disease fulfilling revised McDonald criteria were used as multiple sclerosis controls. Bulk CD8+ and CD4+ T cells were purified magnetically by negative isolation, whereas CD8+ TEMRA cells were enriched by FACS. Blood was collected in EDTA tubes and processed within 24 hours, with PBMCs isolated through density gradient centrifugation. PBMCs intended for TCR sequencing were frozen in liquid nitrogen and were later thawed in a 37 degrees C water bath. The sorted or isolated CD4+, CD8+ and CD8+ TEMRA cells reached a purity of at least 90%.

Sequencing was performed on CD8+ T cells from PBMCs. The rearrangement combines TRBV4-1 with TRBJ1-2, with the D gene not clear enough to name. This clonotype was obtained from a human donor with multiple sclerosis. The CDR3 protein: CASSPPENRGGYTF. The DNA sequence is TGCGCCAGCAGCCCACCCGAGAATCGGGGTGGCTACACCTTC.